The 18 T cell receptor beta chains reported below all come from one sample, sequenced in a study of shared clonotypes between healthy human individuals. Sequenced by immunoSEQ multiplex PCR; TCRdb stores in-frame clones only, minus some. The sample lists more than 2,000,000 clones, just over 90% occurring once. The sequencing input was naive CD4+ T cells sorted from blood. Specified subset: CD45RA+ positively selected. These receptors all stem from a man between 18 and 29 years old in good health.

CDR3 residues: CASSFPGYSNTGELFF. The CDR3 DNA is TGTGCCAGCAGTTTCCCCGGATATTCGAACACCGGGGAGCTGTTTTTT. The chain links TRBV2 to TRBJ2-2; D remains ambiguous. V was cut by 5 bases and J by 0 bases, with 13 bases left in between. CDR3 length: 16 residues. Germline loops: CDR1 SNHLY, CDR2 FYNNEI.

The chain is built from TRBV7-9 and TRBJ2-5; 13 bases fit TRBD2. This CDR3 region has 19 residues. The ends lost 2 bases at V and 2 bases at J; junction bases unmatched: 11. The germline gives CDR1 SEHNR, CDR2 FQNEAQ (reference sequence). CDR3 nucleotides: TGTGCCAGCAGCTTACCCGGCGGACTAGCGGGAGTCTCGCAAGAGACCCAGTACTTC. This encodes CASSLPGGLAGVSQETQYF.

The chain uses TRBV7-2 and TRBJ2-7, with 13 bases aligning to TRBD2. The V segment lost 4 bases and the J segment 2 bases; nucleotides outside the gene matches: 8. The CDR3 contains 17 residues. The V gene's germline CDR1 is SGHTA and CDR2 FQGNSA. The CDR3: CASSSLTSGRPPYEQYF. The CDR3 DNA follows: TGTGCCAGCAGCTCCTTGACTAGCGGGAGGCCTCCCTACGAGCAGTACTTC.

In the case of this clone: This sample includes further DNA sequences coding for the same CDR3. The V call is TRBV5-6, the J call TRBJ2-5; D is possibly TRBD2 (5 bases). With 1 base removed from V and 5 bases from J, the gap between germline ends came to 6 bases. The V gene's germline CDR1 is SGHDT and CDR2 YYEEEE. This CDR3 has 12 amino acids. The CDR3 here is CASSLTGETQYF. In nucleotides, the CDR3 is TGTGCCAGCAGCTTGACGGGGGAGACCCAGTACTTC.

The J gene is TRBJ1-5, the V gene TRBV9; TRBD1 matches 7 bases. Trimming removed 3 bases from V and 4 bases from J; junction bases left unmatched: 1. Germline CDR1 reads SGDLS; CDR2 reads YYNGEE. The CDR3 contains 13 residues. The CDR3 region has the DNA TGTGCCAGCAGCGACAGGGGAAATCAGCCCCAGCATTTT. This sequence encodes CASSDRGNQPQHF. The full variable domain, in which reference TRBV9 and TRBJ1-5 provide the parts outside the CDR3, is DSGVTQTPKHLITATGQRVTLRCSPRSGDLSVYWYQQSLDQGLQFLIQYYNGEERAKGNILERFSAQQFPDLHSELNLSSLELGDSALYFCASSDRGNQPQHFGDGTRLSIL.

The chain joins TRBV11-3 to TRBJ2-3; 8 nucleotides agree with TRBD2. CDR1 and CDR2 from the germline V gene are SGHNT and YENEEA. V lost 5 bases and J lost 4; bases outside the gene matches: 8. The CDR3 has 15 residues. CDR3 region: CASSPGGGSADTQYF. The DNA of the CDR3 is TGTGCCAGCAGCCCGGGGGGGGGCTCGGCAGATACGCAGTATTTT.

The rearrangement joins TRBV7-2 to TRBJ1-5; D is uncertain. The CDR3 length is 14 residues. Trimming stripped 6 bases from V and 2 bases from J, with 11 bases between. Per germline, CDR1 SGHTA and CDR2 FQGNSA. The CDR3 nucleotides read TGTGCCAGCAGTCGTCCGGATCGCAATCAGCCCCAGCATTTT. Translation gives CASSRPDRNQPQHF. Drawing the rest from reference TRBV7-2 and TRBJ1-5, the complete variable domain is GAGVSQSPSNKVTEKGKDVELRCDPISGHTALYWYRQSLGQGLEFLIYFQGNSAPDKSGLPSDRFSAERTGGSVSTLTIQRTQQEDSAVYLCASSRPDRNQPQHFGDGTRLSIL.

Note on this clone: At one end the junction does not follow the germline gene, possibly because of a read error. The chain links TRBV7-7 to TRBJ2-5, with 12 nucleotides matching TRBD1. Germline V gene sequence: CDR1 SSHAT, CDR2 FNYEAQ (reference sequence). CDR3 length equals 16 residues. The CDR3 loop is CASSPRWGQGAETQYF. The DNA for the CDR3 is TGTGCTAGCAGCCCCCGCTGGGGACAGGGGGCAGAGACCCAGTACTTC.

Regarding this clone: Other nucleotide sequences in the sample specify the same CDR3. The rearrangement uses TRBV29-1 and TRBJ1-1; D is undetermined. There are 11 residues in the CDR3. V lost 4 bases and J lost 0, with 3 bases in between. CDR1 is SQVTM, CDR2 ANQGSEA, per germline. DNA of the CDR3: TGCAGCGTTGGGTTGAACACTGAAGCTTTCTTT. It codes for CSVGLNTEAFF.

This sequence joins TRBV27 and TRBJ2-3, with TRBD2 matching 8 bases. Trimming removed 5 bases from V and 0 bases from J; junction bases left unmatched: 13. Germline CDR1 is MNHEY and CDR2 is SMNVEV (reference sequence). The CDR3 is 18 residues long. The DNA for the CDR3 is TGTGCCAGCAGTCCCCCGGGACTAGGGCATAGGAGCACAGATACGCAGTATTTT. Its translation: CASSPPGLGHRSTDTQYF.

This chain links TRBV19 with TRBJ2-7, with TRBD1 identical over 10 bases. J lost 7 bases, V lost 4 bases, and 7 bases had no gene match. The CDR3 is 14 amino acids. Germline V gene lookup returns CDR1 LNHDA and CDR2 SQIVND (reference sequence). The CDR3 DNA reads TGTGCCAGTAGTAGAGGGACAGGGGCGGCGGAGCAGTACTTC. Protein sequence: CASSRGTGAAEQYF.

The chain has TRBV7-3 and TRBJ1-2; 8 bases are a match to TRBD1. CDR1 is SGHTA, CDR2 FQGTGA, per germline. The CDR3 is made up of 12 amino acids. Trimming took 2 bases from V and 10 from J; bases not matched to a gene: 3. Here the CDR3 reads CASSLSGGAYTF. The CDR3 DNA reads TGTGCCAGCAGCTTATCAGGGGGCGCCTACACCTTC.

The chain couples TRBV6-5 to TRBJ1-4; D possibly corresponds to TRBD1 (6 bases). The CDR3 loop spans 15 amino acids. V lost 2 bases, J lost 7 bases, and 14 bases lay in between. Germline CDR1 reads MNHEY; CDR2 reads SVGAGI. The CDR3 spells CASSYTPQGGEKLFF. The CDR3 DNA is TGTGCCAGCAGTTACACCCCACAGGGAGGTGAAAAACTGTTTTTT.

This sequence joins TRBV25-1 and TRBJ1-1; D uncertain. The CDR3 spans 13 residues. Trimming removed 4 bases at V and 5 bases at J, with 11 bases between. Germline V lookup: CDR1 MGHDK, CDR2 SYGVNS. For the CDR3, the DNA is TGTGCCAGCAGTGGACCGTCGGTTACTGAAGCTTTCTTT. This sequence encodes CASSGPSVTEAFF. Full variable domain (missing parts from reference TRBV25-1 and TRBJ1-1): EADIYQTPRYLVIGTGKKITLECSQTMGHDKMYWYQQDPGMELHLIHYSYGVNSTEKGDLSSESTVSRIRTEHFPLTLESARPSHTSQYLCASSGPSVTEAFFGQGTRLTVV.

Details on this clone: The sample holds other DNA sequences that translate to the same CDR3. V and J are TRBV5-1 and TRBJ2-5; perhaps TRBD2 as D (5 bases). Germline V gene lookup returns CDR1 SGHRS and CDR2 YFSETQ. This CDR3 spans 14 amino acids. Trimming took off 2 bases at V and 2 bases at J, with 10 bases between the two ends. CDR3 sequence reads: CASSLSGNQETQYF. The CDR3 DNA follows: TGCGCCAGCAGCTTAAGCGGAAATCAAGAGACCCAGTACTTC.

This clone was seen only a few times. The chain combines TRBV10-3 with TRBJ1-6, with D unresolved. The ends were cut back, 0 bases at V and 7 bases at J, with 10 bases in the middle. The CDR3 is 15 residues long. Germline CDR1 reads ENHRY; CDR2 reads SYGVKD. The CDR3 spells CAISESEGTNSPLHF. CDR3 DNA sequence: TGTGCCATCAGTGAGTCCGAGGGCACGAATTCACCCCTCCACTTT.

The chain couples TRBV4-1 to TRBJ2-7; a weak D match, TRBD2 (6 bases). The CDR3 is made up of 16 amino acids. Trimming removed 1 base from V and 1 base from J, with 14 bases in between. Per germline, CDR1 MGHRA and CDR2 YSYEKL. The CDR3 DNA is TGCGCCAGCAGCCAAGGGGGACTGCTGCATTCCTACGAGCAGTACTTC. Translated: CASSQGGLLHSYEQYF.

The chain couples TRBV6-5 to TRBJ2-7, with D uncertain. V lost 6 bases, J lost 2 bases, and 11 bases lay in between. This CDR3 comprises 13 residues. CDR1 and CDR2 from the germline V gene are MNHEY and SVGAGI. The CDR3 DNA sequence: TGTGCCAGCAGCAAAGAGGCCCCCTACGAGCAGTACTTC. Its protein is CASSKEAPYEQYF.